The clone carrying this TCR beta chain was seen a few times. Its specificity is not known. V shed 6 bases, J shed 4 bases, and the junction held 14 bases outside the gene matches. The CDR3 totals 16 residues. Germline assignment: CDR1 SNHLY and CDR2 FYNNEI. This entry is derived from a study of cytomegalovirus exposure and HLA in healthy donors. Study-wide context: A previous analysis identified about 110 million unique TCR beta sequences derived from about 180 million T cells.

The PCR contained 60 Vbeta and 13 Jbeta primers. Clones were read by immunoSEQ multiplex PCR, and TCRdb kept only the in-frame ones, dropping some. The data contain 180,000 or so clones, about four fifths of them singletons. Whole-study results and caveats: Diagnosis of cytomegalovirus status made by the classifier reportedly showed high specificity and sensitivity. Later work showed greater clonal expansion in HLA-associated TCR beta chains than in equally common others. Later genetic work tied a missense DCLRE1C variant to beta-chain V and J trimming.

The chain recombines TRBV2 with TRBJ2-5, with 7 bases identical to TRBD2. The source is a female donor in good health and CMV-seronegative. The source material was PBMCs. This chain's CDR3 is CASSDGTTREGETQYF. The CDR3 bases are TGTGCCAGCAGCGATGGAACAACCAGGGAGGGAGAGACCCAGTACTTC.